This TCR beta chain is from a study of T-cell reconstitution after alpha-beta-depleted transplantation in children. General study findings and limits: Expanded graft clones numbering several hundred reportedly gave rise to alpha-beta T cells about two months after transplant.

A note on this clonotype: Its antigen is currently unknown.

Preparation of the TCRbeta library involved a method that used unique molecular identifiers. From the PCR reads, TCRdb called clonotypes with MiXCR, one entry per CDR3 protein. The sample has about 100,000 distinct CDR3 sequences, about 6.4% seen once; the top ten hold 20% to 25%. V was clipped by 5 bases and J by 4 bases, with 9 bases between them. The length of the CDR3 is 13 residues. Germline V lookup: CDR1 LGHNA, CDR2 YSLEER. This TCR was recovered from a male patient aged 2 to 9 who had a stem cell transplant for acute lymphoblastic leukemia, so the T cells may come from the graft donor. The V gene is TRBV4-3, the J gene TRBJ1-3; D remains ambiguous. The sample consisted of PBMCs, mostly from graft donor cells, taken 360 days after TCRalphabeta/CD19-depleted stem cell transplant. CDR3 in amino acids: CASSDPSGNTIYF. The CDR3 DNA reads TGCGCCAGCAGCGACCCGTCAGGAAACACCATATATTTT.